The TCR beta chain under discussion was sequenced for a study of blood T cells in healthy people across ages. Study conclusions and caveats: Reliance upon unsorted PBMCs precluded definitive naive versus antigen-experienced comparison. Both higher diversity and more naive CD4+ cells marked long-lived donors when set against aged donors. In the absence of known donor CMV status, changes in expanded clonotypes were possibly confounded.

With a J-beta primer mix and a sample-barcoded 5' primer, a second PCR ran about 6 to 11 cycles. TCRdb reanalysed the 5' RACE reads using MiXCR and keeps one entry per CDR3 protein. The sample records more than 800,000 distinct CDR3 sequences, 40% to 45% being singletons. J gave up 7 bases and V 4 bases, and 6 bases lay outside the gene matches. The CDR3 spans 14 residues. The germline V gene has CDR1 SQVTM and CDR2 ANQGSEA. This clonotype was observed a few times. Its antigen is not identified. The receptor comes from a woman aged 60-75 years in good health. The chain employs TRBV29-1 and TRBJ2-1; 11 bases line up with TRBD1. Specimen: blood. The CDR3 DNA is TGCAGCGTTGGCCACGGACAGGGGGCAAATGAGCAGTTCTTC. The encoded protein is CSVGHGQGANEQFF.